The next 6 T cell receptor beta chains were all read from a single sample in a study of T cells after yellow fever vaccination. MiXCR, applied by TCRdb to the 5' RACE reads, yields one record per CDR3 protein. The table includes 550,000 to 750,000 distinct CDR3 sequences, 13% detected once. The source material was PBMCs, sampled on the day of the yellow fever booster vaccination. The receptors shown here come from a man aged 25-45 years who received the YFV17D yellow fever vaccine.

The rearrangement uses TRBV27 and TRBJ1-4; D uncertain. V lost 7 bases and J lost 8, with 17 bases in between. This CDR3 region has 14 residues. Germline V gene lookup returns CDR1 MNHEY and CDR2 SMNVEV (reference sequence). The CDR3 nucleotides read TGTGCCAGCATCGACATTTGGGGTGAGGAAAAACTGTTTTTT. Its protein product is CASIDIWGEEKLFF.

The V and J genes are TRBV6-2 or TRBV6-3 and TRBJ2-2, with 14 bases aligning to TRBD2. The CDR3 runs to 16 residues. With V trimmed by 5 bases and J by 7 bases, 6 bases remained unmatched. Germline V gene sequence: CDR1 MNHEY, CDR2 SVGEGT. The CDR3 spells CASSDGLAGGYGELFF. CDR3 sequence (DNA): TGTGCCAGCAGTGACGGACTAGCGGGAGGATACGGGGAGCTGTTTTTT.

The chain joins TRBV24-1 to TRBJ2-5, with 14 bases fitting TRBD2. Per the germline V gene, CDR1 is KGHDR and CDR2 is SFDVKD. Trimming took 3 bases from V and 5 from J; bases not matched to a gene: 1. CDR3 length equals 15 residues. The CDR3 nucleotides are TGTGCCACCAGTGATCGGACTAGCGGGAGGGAGACCCAGTACTTC. The encoded protein is CATSDRTSGRETQYF.

This clonotype was counted ten times or more. This chain uses TRBV15 with TRBJ2-1; the match to TRBD2 covers 9 bases. Trimming took 5 bases from V and 4 from J; bases not matched to a gene: 9. Germline assignment: CDR1 LNHNV and CDR2 YYDKDF (reference sequence). The CDR3 length is 16 residues. In DNA form, the CDR3 reads TGTGCCACCAGCGACCTGACTAGCGGTAGTTACAATGAGCAGTTCTTC. Translated, it gives CATSDLTSGSYNEQFF.

This clonotype was detected only a few times. The chain combines TRBV6-1 with TRBJ2-7; no clear D. Trimming removed 3 bases at V and 7 bases at J, with 10 bases between. Germline assignment: CDR1 MNHNS and CDR2 SASEGT. CDR3 size: 12 residues. The CDR3 bases are TGTGCCAGCAGTGATTACAGAGAAGAGCAGTACTTC. Its protein is CASSDYREEQYF.

The table lists this clonotype with a few counts. The rearrangement links TRBV5-5 to TRBJ2-7; the D gene could be TRBD1 or TRBD2 (5 bases each). Between the trimmed V and J ends, which lost 4 bases and 2 bases, there was a span of 13 bases. The V gene's germline CDR1 is SGHKS and CDR2 YYEKEE (reference sequence). The CDR3 length is 14 residues. CDR3: CASSAGDGTYEQYF. In nucleotides, the CDR3 is TGTGCCAGCAGCGCCGGGGACGGAACCTACGAGCAGTACTTC. The entire variable domain, with the rest obtained from reference TRBV5-5 and TRBJ2-7, is as follows: DAGVTQSPTHLIKTRGQQVTLRCSPISGHKSVSWYQQVLGQGPQFIFQYYEKEERGRGNFPDRFSARQFPNYSSELNVNALLLGDSALYLCASSAGDGTYEQYFGPGTRLTVT.